These 25 T cell receptor beta chains were sequenced from one sample in a study of molecular identifiers for immune sequencing clone quantification. TCRdb re-analysed the PCR reads in MiXCR, keeping a single row per CDR3 protein. This repertoire shows about 500,000 distinct CDR3 sequences, 25% found once; its top ten account for over 0.6%. The sample taken for sequencing was naive CD8+ T cells from blood, with Jurkat cell RNA spiked in. As to subset: FACS-sorted CD8+CD4-CCR7+CD45RA+ naive T cells. All receptors derive from a human donor in good health. Some libraries in this study had Jurkat cell RNA spiked in.

The rearrangement links TRBV4-2 to TRBJ2-1; 10 bases agree with TRBD2. Germline V gives CDR1 LGHNA, CDR2 YNFKEQ. The V segment lost 0 bases and the J segment 8 bases; nucleotides outside the gene matches: 7. CDR3 length: 16 residues. The CDR3 DNA reads as TGTGCCAGCAGCCAAGAGGGAGCGGGGGGGCACTATGAGCAGTTCTTC. Amino acids: CASSQEGAGGHYEQFF.

V gene TRBV2 combines with J gene TRBJ1-2; TRBD1 aligns across 7 bases. Germline assignment: CDR1 SNHLY and CDR2 FYNNEI. The V and J ends lost 0 bases and 3 bases, in that order; junction bases with no gene match: 4. This CDR3 contains 15 residues. The DNA for the CDR3 is TGTGCCAGCAGTGAAGCGTTTACAGGGGACTATGGCTACACCTTC. Its translation: CASSEAFTGDYGYTF.

This sequence joins TRBV29-1 and TRBJ2-5; TRBD1 matches 9 bases. The germline V gene has CDR1 SQVTM and CDR2 ANQGSEA. Losses at the gene ends were 6 bases for V and 4 bases for J; bases not matched to a gene: 6. CDR3 size: 13 residues. CDR3 DNA: TGCAGCGTGGATACAGGGGGCGCAGAGACCCAGTACTTC. Translation gives CSVDTGGAETQYF.

The chain couples TRBV28 to TRBJ1-1; no firm D call. The CDR3 covers 15 residues. Germline V lookup: CDR1 MDHEN, CDR2 SYDVKM. V was pared by 3 bases and J by 4 bases, with 15 bases between. CDR3 DNA sequence: TGTGCCAGCAGTTTCGGAAGGATTCTGGGCACTGAAGCTTTCTTT. Translation: CASSFGRILGTEAFF. Looking up the rest from reference TRBV28 and TRBJ1-1 gives the full variable domain: DVKVTQSSRYLVKRTGEKVFLECVQDMDHENMFWYRQDPGLGLRLIYFSYDVKMKEKGDIPEGYSVSREKKERFSLILESASTNQTSMYLCASSFGRILGTEAFFGQGTRLTVV.

The rearrangement links TRBV28 to TRBJ2-7; 7 bases match TRBD1. The germline V gene encodes CDR1 MDHEN and CDR2 SYDVKM. The CDR3 length is 15 residues. J was trimmed by 4 bases and V by 5 bases; bases with no gene match: 11. CDR3 sequence (DNA): TGTGCCAGCAGTCCCGGGACAGCTAACAGTTACGAGCAGTACTTC. This sequence encodes CASSPGTANSYEQYF.

V gene TRBV6-2 or TRBV6-3 combines with J gene TRBJ2-1; D is undetermined. Germline values: CDR1 MNHEY, CDR2 SVGEGT. This CDR3 has 13 amino acids. Trimming took 6 bases from V and 7 from J, leaving 13 bases between them. In DNA, the CDR3 is TGTGCCAGCAGACCTACATTGGGGAATGAGCAGTTCTTC. Its translation is CASRPTLGNEQFF.

This clonotype was picked up a small number of times. The chain uses TRBV4-1 and TRBJ2-5, with D possibly being TRBD1 (5 bases). Germline CDR1 and CDR2: MGHRA and YSYEKL. The CDR3 covers 15 residues. Deletions cut 0 bases from V and 5 bases from J, with 13 bases between. CDR3 residues: CASSQDPGRRETQYF. The CDR3 DNA follows: TGCGCCAGCAGCCAAGACCCAGGGCGCAGGGAGACCCAGTACTTC.

Ten or more counts support this clonotype. The CDR3 region is CASSYTPNSDDLWPEAFF. CDR3 nucleotide sequence: TGTGCCAGCAGTTACACCCCAAATTCCGATGATCTGTGGCCTGAAGCTTTCTTT. The chain has TRBV6-5 and TRBJ1-1; the D is unclear. The CDR3 totals 18 residues. Germline lookup yields CDR1 MNHEY and CDR2 SVGAGI. The V and J ends lost 2 bases and 6 bases respectively, with 25 bases between them.

The chain carries TRBV7-9 and TRBJ2-7; possibly TRBD1 or TRBD2 for D (6 bases each). The germline gives CDR1 SEHNR, CDR2 FQNEAQ (reference sequence). V was trimmed by 4 bases and J by 4 bases, leaving 17 bases between them. The CDR3 runs to 15 residues. The CDR3 sequence: CASSSLLRGAYEQYF. DNA for the CDR3: TGTGCCAGCAGCTCCCTTTTGAGGGGGGCTTACGAGCAGTACTTC.

This clonotype was detected ten times or more. The chain has TRBV4-3 and TRBJ2-3, with D maybe TRBD2 (6 bases). The CDR3 loop spans 16 amino acids. The V end was cut by 0 bases, the J end by 0 bases, with 10 bases between. Germline CDR1 reads LGHNA; CDR2 reads YSLEER. CDR3 nucleotides: TGCGCCAGCAGCCAAGATACGGGAGTTAGCACAGATACGCAGTATTTT. Its protein is CASSQDTGVSTDTQYF.

This chain links TRBV3-1 with TRBJ2-2, with 7 positions matching TRBD1. Germline V gene data show CDR1 as LGHDT and CDR2 as YNNKEL (reference sequence). The CDR3 extends over 19 amino acids. The V gene end was trimmed by 4 bases and the J gene end by 0 bases; junction bases not matched to a gene: 14. The CDR3 spells CASSRDRGRDWANTGELFF. CDR3 DNA sequence: TGTGCCAGCAGCCGGGATAGGGGGCGAGACTGGGCGAACACCGGGGAGCTGTTTTTT.

V usage is TRBV14 and J usage is TRBJ2-1; TRBD2 aligns across 12 bases. This CDR3 has 16 residues. V was clipped by 4 bases and J by 9 bases; unmatched bases: 10. Germline lookup yields CDR1 SGHDN and CDR2 FVKESK. The CDR3 DNA sequence: TGTGCCAGCAGCCGACTAGCGGGAGCATCGTTAGGTGAGCAGTTCTTC. This translates into CASSRLAGASLGEQFF.

The chain is built from TRBV12-3 or TRBV12-4 and TRBJ1-5, with D tentatively TRBD1 (5 bases). The CDR3 is 13 amino acids. The V and J ends lost 7 bases and 3 bases respectively, with 10 bases between them. CDR3 coding DNA: TGTGCCAGCACCTGGGGCACCAATCAGCCCCAGCATTTT. Its translation: CASTWGTNQPQHF.

This clonotype was seen repeatedly, ten times or more. This chain uses TRBV29-1 with TRBJ2-2; D unresolved. CDR1 is SQVTM, CDR2 ANQGSEA, per germline. The CDR3 has 11 residues. Between the trimmed V and J ends, which lost 6 bases and 7 bases, there was a span of 9 bases. CDR3 DNA: TGCAGCGTCCGCGCTCGCGGGGAGCTGTTTTTT. Translating gives CSVRARGELFF.

Only a few counts were recorded for this clonotype. The chain is built from TRBV19 and TRBJ2-7, with D hard to call. V was clipped by 5 bases and J by 4 bases, with 18 bases between them. CDR1 LNHDA and CDR2 SQIVND come from the germline V gene (reference sequence). There are 15 residues in the CDR3. The CDR3 nucleotides are TGTGCCAGTAGTGCGTCAGGTGATCCCCAGTACGAGCAGTACTTC. It yields the protein CASSASGDPQYEQYF.

Worth noting for this clonotype: A far larger clone is one nucleotide away, so this likely arose from a read error. The V and J genes are TRBV13 and TRBJ2-5; D remains unclear. CDR3 length: 11 amino acids. Germline V gene data show CDR1 as PRHDT and CDR2 as FYEKMQ (reference sequence). In DNA form, the CDR3 reads TGTGCCAGCAGATTAGGAGTGACCCAGTACTTC. Translation: CASRLGVTQYF.

This clonotype was seen repeatedly, ten times or more. The V call is TRBV2, the J call TRBJ1-1, with D unresolved. Trimming took off 6 bases at V and 2 bases at J, with 4 bases between the two ends. Germline assignment: CDR1 SNHLY and CDR2 FYNNEI. The CDR3 contains 11 residues. CDR3 DNA: TGTGCCAGCAGGATTAACACTGAAGCTTTCTTT. Residues: CASRINTEAFF.

This clonotype has more than one count but fewer than ten. Being one base from a much bigger clone, this may be a read error. The chain uses TRBV5-6 and TRBJ2-2; a weak D match, TRBD1 (6 bases). The CDR3 covers 16 residues. Germline CDR1 and CDR2: SGHDT and YYEEEE. The CDR3 DNA follows: TGTGCCAGCAGCTTGGTGGGGGCCGTCTCCCCCGGGGAGCTGCTTTTT. The encoded protein is CASSLVGAVSPGELLF.

This clonotype was seen more than once but under ten times. The chain is built from TRBV27 and TRBJ1-1; D not resolved. Germline-derived CDR1 and CDR2 are MNHEY and SMNVEV (reference sequence). V lost 3 bases and J lost 4, with 12 bases in between. The length of the CDR3 is 14 residues. The chain's CDR3 is CASSFGRSGTEAFF. The CDR3, as DNA: TGTGCCAGCAGTTTCGGACGATCGGGCACTGAAGCTTTCTTT.

The chain joins TRBV21-1 to TRBJ1-2. TRBV21-1 is a recognized pseudogene. The CDR3 runs to 15 residues. CDR3 amino acids: CASSSPFEPNYGYTF. The CDR3 DNA sequence: TGTGCCAGCAGCTCCCCGTTCGAGCCTAACTATGGCTACACCTTC.

The gene calls are TRBV25-1 and TRBJ1-1; 9 nucleotides line up with TRBD1. Germline trimming cut 3 bases from V and 3 bases from J; bases unmatched to any gene: 5. This CDR3 has 15 amino acids. Germline CDR1 and CDR2: MGHDK and SYGVNS. The CDR3 sequence is CASSDPTGGYTEAFF. The CDR3 DNA follows: TGTGCCAGCAGTGACCCGACAGGGGGTTACACTGAAGCTTTCTTT.

A note on this clonotype: The junction does not match germline at one end; this may be a read error. The chain combines TRBV2 with TRBJ2-7; no clear D. The CDR3 is 11 residues long. Germline CDR1 SNHLY, CDR2 FYNNEI. The CDR3 here is CASNEANEQYF. CDR3 nucleotides: TGTGCCAGCAATGAAGCCAACGAGCAGTACTTC.

The chain recombines TRBV20-1 with TRBJ2-7; TRBD1 matches 9 bases. The CDR3 is 15 amino acids. Germline-derived CDR1 and CDR2 are DFQATT and SNEGSKA (reference sequence). V lost 6 bases and J lost 2; bases outside the gene matches: 11. CDR3 DNA sequence: TGCAGTGCCCATTTCCGGGACAGGGTCCCCTACGAGCAGTACTTC. Protein product: CSAHFRDRVPYEQYF.

This clonotype was detected once. A read error may be the cause here, since a much bigger clone is one base away. The chain is built from TRBV6-5 and TRBJ1-2, with D unresolved. CDR1 and CDR2 from the germline V gene are MNHEY and SVGAGI. This CDR3 region has 15 residues. With 0 bases removed from V and 4 bases from J, the gap between germline ends came to 12 bases. The CDR3 sequence is CASSYSPREGYGYTF. The CDR3 region has the DNA TGTGCCAGCAGTTACTCTCCCCGAGAGGGCTATGGCTACACCTTC.

This clonotype was observed many times. The J gene is TRBJ2-3, the V gene TRBV30; D is undetermined. V gave up 6 bases and J gave up 6 bases, with 19 bases separating them. Per the germline V gene, CDR1 is GTSNPN and CDR2 is SVGIG (reference sequence). CDR3 length: 14 amino acids. In DNA, the CDR3 is TGTGCCTGCGACGACGCGGAAGTCAGTGATACGCAGTATTTT. Protein: CACDDAEVSDTQYF.